The 26 T cell receptor beta chains below all came from one sample that was sequenced in a study of T cell clonality in common variable immunodeficiency. Assay: immunoSEQ multiplex PCR; the TCRdb copy retains only in-frame clones and omits some. There are about 47,000 clones in the sample, none observed a single time. Sequencing used peripheral blood mononuclear cells. Source of these receptors: a person aged 18 to 75 in good health.

This clone was observed a few times. One end of the junction is discordant with germline, which a read error may explain. Read sequence stops 3 residues before the CDR3 end, and the germline J gene provides the missing end. Additional DNA sequences in this sample encode the identical CDR3. The chain combines TRBV7-9 with TRBJ1-2; 8 nucleotides agree with TRBD1. The CDR3 spans 15 residues. CDR1 is SEHNR and CDR2 is FQNEAQ in the germline V gene (reference sequence). The part of the CDR3 DNA that was read is TGCGCCAGCAGCCTAACCGGGACAGGCTCCTATGGC. This codes for CASSLTGTGSYG. From start to end, the CDR3 is CASSLTGTGSYGYTF. Full variable domain (outside the CDR3, taken from reference TRBV7-9 and TRBJ1-2): DTGVSQNPRHKITKRGQNVTFRCDPISEHNRLYWYRQTLGQGPEFLTYFQNEAQLEKSRLLSDRFSAERPKGSFSTLEIQRTEQGDSAMYLCASSLTGTGSYGYTFGSGTRLTVV.

This clone was detected ten times or more. From the germline J gene comes the end of the CDR3, since the read stops 3 residues before it. The V gene is TRBV20-1, the J gene TRBJ2-1; D is uncertain. The CDR3 is 12 residues long. V lost 4 bases and J 5 bases, leaving 9 bases between the germline ends. Germline V gene lookup returns CDR1 DFQATT and CDR2 SNEGSKA (reference sequence). The covered CDR3 bases are TGCAGTGCTAACCTACCCCACAATGAG. The encoded protein is CSANLPHNE. The complete CDR3 protein is CSANLPHNEQFF.

This clone occurred many times. The read ends 3 residues early relative to the CDR3; the germline J gene fills the gap. The chain carries TRBV24-1 and TRBJ1-3; TRBD1 matches 9 bases. CDR1 is KGHDR and CDR2 is SFDVKD in the germline V gene. The CDR3 runs to 15 residues. The ends lost 7 bases at V and 0 bases at J; junction bases unmatched: 3. The CDR3 region is CATRLDRGSGNTIYF. The sequenced CDR3 bases are TGTGCCACCAGATTGGACAGGGGCTCTGGAAACACC.

This clone occurred many times. The DNA read from the CDR3 is TGTGCCAGCAACGGGCAGGGGATAAACACTGAA. Residues: CASNGQGINTE. The complete CDR3 sequence is CASNGQGINTEAFF. The J gene is TRBJ1-1, the V gene TRBV2; a possible D gene is TRBD1 (6 bases). The read stops 3 residues short of the end of the CDR3; the missing end is completed from the germline J gene. Trimming removed 7 bases at V and 2 bases at J, with 14 bases between. CDR3 length: 14 residues. Germline values: CDR1 SNHLY, CDR2 FYNNEI.

Ten or more counts support this clone. The sequenced CDR3 bases are TGTGCCAGCAGCCCACAGGGATTTGAG. Its protein product is CASSPQGFE. The whole CDR3 reads CASSPQGFEQFF. V and J are TRBV11-2 and TRBJ2-1, with TRBD1 as a possible D gene (6 bases). The read ends 3 residues before the CDR3 terminus; that terminus is restored from the germline J gene. The V end was cut by 5 bases, the J end by 9 bases, with 11 bases between. CDR1 SGHAT and CDR2 FQNNGV come from the germline V gene. The CDR3 length is 12 residues.

This clone appeared many times. Coverage ceases 3 residues before the CDR3 finishes, and the germline J gene fills in the end. The chain combines TRBV5-1 with TRBJ2-2, with a possible D match to TRBD1 (5 bases). Trimming removed 0 bases at V and 5 bases at J, with 20 bases between. The CDR3 loop spans 18 amino acids. Germline CDR1 reads SGHRS; CDR2 reads YFSETQ. CDR3 DNA (partial): TGCGCCAGCAGCTTGGCTGTCCGGACACTCATAGGAACCGGGGAG. Protein: CASSLAVRTLIGTGE. The entire CDR3 reads CASSLAVRTLIGTGELFF.

This clone was counted ten times or more. The read finishes 3 residues shy of the CDR3 end, and the germline J gene is used to complete it. V and J are TRBV20-1 and TRBJ2-5; TRBD2 matches 10 bases. The CDR3 has 12 residues. Germline CDR1 reads DFQATT; CDR2 reads SNEGSKA (reference sequence). The CDR3 bases that were read are TGCAGTGCTTCCGTAGCGGGGGGCACC. Its translation is CSASVAGGT. The full CDR3 is CSASVAGGTQYF.

This clone was detected many times. The read terminates 3 residues ahead of where the CDR3 ends, so the germline J gene completes it. The chain couples TRBV12-3 or TRBV12-4 to TRBJ1-2; 9 bases are shared with TRBD1. The CDR3 is 16 amino acids. J was trimmed by 6 bases and V by 4 bases; bases with no gene match: 12. The CDR3 loop reads CASSSDPGTGFHGYTF. The part of the CDR3 DNA that was read is TGTGCCAGCAGTTCCGACCCCGGGACAGGGTTTCATGGC.

This clone appeared many times. The sequenced fragment ends 3 residues before the CDR3 boundary, so the rest is inferred from the germline J gene. The chain joins TRBV6-2 or TRBV6-3 to TRBJ1-1, with D hard to call. CDR1 is MNHEY, CDR2 SVGEGT, per germline. The CDR3 has 13 residues. Trimming cost V 6 bases and J 7 bases, with 15 bases left between them. The covered CDR3 bases are TGTGCCAGCAGCCCTGAAAGTCTACTTGAA. It is translated as CASSPESLLE. The complete CDR3 protein is CASSPESLLEAFF.

This clone was picked up many times. The CDR3 is cut off 3 residues early in the read; its end comes from the germline J gene. The V call is TRBV10-3, the J call TRBJ2-3; tentative D call: TRBD2 (5 bases). Germline V gene sequence: CDR1 ENHRY, CDR2 SYGVKD. The germline V and J ends were trimmed by 6 bases and 0 bases, with 16 bases remaining between them. This CDR3 has 16 residues. CDR3 DNA, as far as it was read: TGTGCCATCAGCGAAACAGCGGTAGGCAGCACAGATACG. It codes for CAISETAVGSTDT. Given in full, the CDR3 is CAISETAVGSTDTQYF.

This clone appeared many times. The CDR3 end falls 3 residues outside the read, so it is completed with the germline J gene. This chain connects TRBV9 to TRBJ2-7; a weak D match, TRBD2 (6 bases). Germline loops: CDR1 SGDLS, CDR2 YYNGEE. There are 16 residues in the CDR3. Trimming removed 0 bases from V and 2 bases from J, with 15 bases in between. The CDR3 DNA, read in part, is TGTGCCAGCAGCGTAGGGGGCGGGGACGGAGCCTACGAG. As protein: CASSVGGGDGAYE. The full CDR3 protein is CASSVGGGDGAYEQYF.

This clone was picked up many times. The CDR3 end falls 3 residues outside the read, so it is completed with the germline J gene. The chain carries TRBV6-1 and TRBJ1-2; TRBD1 aligns across 9 bases. Germline V CDR1 and CDR2: MNHNS, SASEGT. The length of the CDR3 is 14 residues. The V gene end was trimmed by 3 bases and the J gene end by 6 bases; junction bases not matched to a gene: 5. CDR3: CASSDHRGRDGYTF. The part of the CDR3 DNA that was read is TGTGCCAGCAGTGATCACAGGGGGCGCGATGGC.

This clone came up many times. The sequenced fragment ends 3 residues before the CDR3 boundary, so the rest is inferred from the germline J gene. This sequence joins TRBV10-3 and TRBJ2-2; 10 bases are a match to TRBD2. Trimming removed 4 bases from V and 4 bases from J; junction bases left unmatched: 3. The CDR3 is 15 residues long. CDR1 and CDR2 (germline): ENHRY, SYGVKD. The chain's CDR3 is CAISASGGGTGELFF. The part of the CDR3 DNA that was read is TGTGCCATCAGTGCTAGCGGGGGCGGCACCGGGGAG.

This clone came up many times. The read comes to an end 3 residues before the CDR3 does, leaving the germline J gene to fill in the end. The rearrangement uses TRBV4-2 and TRBJ2-2, with D perhaps given as TRBD1 or TRBD2 (5 bases each). CDR1 is LGHNA and CDR2 is YNFKEQ in the germline V gene. Between the trimmed V and J ends, which lost 0 bases and 1 base, there was a span of 12 bases. The CDR3 sequence is 17 residues long. CDR3 DNA, as far as it was read: TGTGCCAGCAGCCAAGATACGGCAGGGAGGAACACCGGGGAG. It encodes CASSQDTAGRNTGE. The whole CDR3 protein reads CASSQDTAGRNTGELFF.

This clone has a count of ten or more. The read comes to an end 3 residues before the CDR3 does, leaving the germline J gene to fill in the end. This rearrangement joins TRBV20-1 to TRBJ2-2; 8 positions agree with TRBD1. This CDR3 is 15 amino acids long. The J segment lost 7 bases and the V segment lost 1 base, leaving 8 bases of the junction unmatched. In germline, CDR1 is DFQATT, CDR2 SNEGSKA (reference sequence). CDR3 DNA (partial): TGCAGTGCTAGAGCTATGGACAGGGATGTCGGGGAG. It yields the protein CSARAMDRDVGE. The full CDR3 is CSARAMDRDVGELFF.

The CDR3 loop reads CASFGVDSGRETQYF. CDR3 DNA, as far as it was read: TGTGCCAGCTTCGGGGTGGATAGCGGGAGAGAGACC. This chain uses TRBV18 with TRBJ2-5; TRBD2 matches 9 bases. The read falls 3 residues short of the CDR3 end, and the missing part is taken from the germline J gene. Germline V CDR1 and CDR2: KGHSH, LQKENI. V lost 7 bases and J lost 4; bases outside the gene matches: 10. CDR3 size: 15 residues.

This clone has at least ten counts. The read stops 3 residues short of the end of the CDR3; the missing end is completed from the germline J gene. J is TRBJ2-3 and V is TRBV6-2 or TRBV6-3, with TRBD2 matching 7 bases. The CDR3 is 15 amino acids. V trimming: 5 bases; J trimming: 3 bases; junction bases outside the gene matches: 8. Per germline, CDR1 MNHEY and CDR2 SVGEGT. Partial CDR3 DNA: TGTGCCAGCAGTCGAAACACCGGGGGGACAGATACG. As protein: CASSRNTGGTDT. The full CDR3 sequence reads CASSRNTGGTDTQYF.

This clone was counted many times. Coverage ceases 3 residues before the CDR3 finishes, and the germline J gene fills in the end. The chain is built from TRBV3-1 (or the pseudogene TRBV3-2) and TRBJ2-6; TRBD1 aligns across 7 bases. The CDR3 loop spans 15 amino acids. Germline trimming cut 8 bases from V and 2 bases from J; bases unmatched to any gene: 6. Germline assignment: CDR1 LGHDT and CDR2 YNNKEL (reference sequence). This CDR3 reads CASYRGLAGANVLTF. Partial CDR3 DNA: TGTGCCAGCTACAGGGGTCTGGCTGGGGCCAACGTC.

At least ten counts were recorded for this clone. The CDR3 end lies 3 residues beyond the end of the read and is filled in from the germline J gene. The chain employs TRBV7-3 and TRBJ2-3; the match to TRBD2 covers 12 bases. Germline loops: CDR1 SGHTA, CDR2 FQGTGA. The CDR3 sequence is 18 residues long. Losses at the gene ends were 6 bases for V and 0 bases for J; bases not matched to a gene: 10. CDR3 DNA (partial): TGTGCCAGCAGTCTCACCGGGACTAGCGGGTCCAGCACAGATACG. It is translated as CASSLTGTSGSSTDT. The complete CDR3 reads CASSLTGTSGSSTDTQYF.

This clone showed up many times. Compared with germline, one end of the junction differs, possibly owing to a read error. The read gets to within 3 residues of the CDR3 end, and the germline J gene fills in the rest. This chain joins TRBV13 and TRBJ2-1; perhaps D is TRBD1 or TRBD2 (6 bases each). The CDR3 contains 18 residues. Germline V CDR1 and CDR2: PRHDT, FYEKMQ (reference sequence). CDR3 sequence: CASSIGGWDFPADNEQFF. The covered CDR3 bases are TGTGCCAGCAGCATAGGGGGATGGGACTTCCCAGCGGACAATGAG.

This clone has ten or more counts. The sequence runs out 3 residues before the end of the CDR3; the remainder is reconstructed from the germline J gene. The rearrangement joins TRBV4-1 to TRBJ1-2, with D unresolved. CDR3 length: 14 residues. The V gene lost 1 base and the J gene lost 6 bases, with 12 bases spanning the gap. Per germline, CDR1 MGHRA and CDR2 YSYEKL. CDR3 sequence: CASSQVAEGNGYTF. CDR3 DNA, as far as it was read: TGCGCCAGCAGCCAAGTAGCGGAGGGTAATGGC.

This clone was seen repeatedly, ten times or more. With the read ending 3 residues before the CDR3 end, the germline J gene is used to fill in that end. V usage is TRBV24-1 and J usage is TRBJ1-4; tentative D call: TRBD1 (5 bases). V was trimmed by 3 bases and J by 3 bases, leaving 10 bases between them. The CDR3 runs to 15 residues. Germline V lookup: CDR1 KGHDR, CDR2 SFDVKD. The DNA read from the CDR3 is TGTGCCACCAGTGATCCCAGGGAGCCTAATGAAAAA. As protein: CATSDPREPNEK. The full CDR3 protein is CATSDPREPNEKLFF.

This clone was observed at least ten times. From the germline J gene comes the end of the CDR3, since the read stops 3 residues before it. The chain joins TRBV4-1 to TRBJ2-7, with D perhaps TRBD1 (7 bases). This CDR3 region has 15 residues. Germline-derived CDR1 and CDR2 are MGHRA and YSYEKL. V was clipped by 1 base and J by 4 bases, with 14 bases between them. Here the CDR3 reads CASSQGTGDRYEQYF. The CDR3 bases that were read are TGCGCCAGCAGCCAAGGTACGGGGGACAGATACGAG.

This clone was recorded at least ten times. From the germline J gene comes the end of the CDR3, since the read stops 3 residues before it. This chain joins TRBV20-1 and TRBJ2-5; 11 bases fit TRBD2. V lost 5 bases, J lost 5 bases, and 16 bases stayed unmatched. The CDR3 loop spans 17 amino acids. Germline V lookup: CDR1 DFQATT, CDR2 SNEGSKA (reference sequence). Incomplete CDR3 DNA: TGCAGTGCTGCCCCCTCTCCGACTAGCGGGGTGGTGGAGACC. This codes for CSAAPSPTSGVVET. The CDR3 in full is CSAAPSPTSGVVETQYF.

This clone was counted ten times or more. The CDR3 extends 3 residues past the end of the read, so its final part is completed from the germline J gene. The chain employs TRBV20-1 and TRBJ2-1; no firm D call. The V end lost 8 bases, the J end lost 3 bases, and 17 bases lay between the germline ends. The CDR3 runs 14 residues. The V gene's germline CDR1 is DFQATT and CDR2 SNEGSKA (reference sequence). This chain's CDR3 is CSTPDTRNYNEQFF. The DNA read from the CDR3 is TGCAGTACCCCCGACACCAGGAACTACAATGAG.

This clone was recorded at least ten times. Read sequence stops 3 residues before the CDR3 end, and the germline J gene provides the missing end. This sequence joins TRBV4-1 and TRBJ2-1, with D possibly matching TRBD2 (7 bases). CDR3 length: 16 residues. Germline CDR1 MGHRA, CDR2 YSYEKL. Trimming left V 2 bases short and J 6 bases short, with 17 bases between. CDR3 DNA, as far as it was read: TGCGCCAGCAGCCAACTCGGGGGGCCTCAATCCAATGAG. Encoded protein: CASSQLGGPQSNE. The whole CDR3 sequence reads CASSQLGGPQSNEQFF.